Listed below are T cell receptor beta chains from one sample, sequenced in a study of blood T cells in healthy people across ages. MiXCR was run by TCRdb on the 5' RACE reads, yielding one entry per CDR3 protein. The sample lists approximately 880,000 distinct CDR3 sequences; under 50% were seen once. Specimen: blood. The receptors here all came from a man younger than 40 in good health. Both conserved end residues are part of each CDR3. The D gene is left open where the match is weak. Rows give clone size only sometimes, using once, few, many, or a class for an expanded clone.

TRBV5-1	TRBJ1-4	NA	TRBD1	TGCGCCAGCAGCCCGGGACAGGGTAGGCGTGAAAAACTGTTTTTT	CASSPGQGRREKLFF
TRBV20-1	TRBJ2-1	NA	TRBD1	TGCAGTTTAACAGGGGGCACAGTCCGTGACAATGAGCAGTTCTTC	CSLTGGTVRDNEQFF
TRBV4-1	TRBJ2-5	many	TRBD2	TGCGCCAGCAGCCAAATAGCGGGGGGGGAAGAGACCCAGTACTTC	CASSQIAGGEETQYF
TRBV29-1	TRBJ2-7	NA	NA	TGCAGCGTGTCAGGGCCGAGCTCCTACGAGCAGTACTTC	CSVSGPSSYEQYF
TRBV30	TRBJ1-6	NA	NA	TGTGCCTGGAGTGTACGAAGCCCCGAGGGGTCACCCCTCCACTTT	CAWSVRSPEGSPLHF
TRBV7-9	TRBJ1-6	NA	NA	TGTGCCAGCAGCACCCCCTCCGGCTACGAATTTCCACCCCTCCACTTT	CASSTPSGYEFPPLHF
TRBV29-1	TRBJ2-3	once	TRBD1	TGCAGCGTTGAAGATGGGACAGCGTACACAGATACGCAGTATTTT	CSVEDGTAYTDTQYF
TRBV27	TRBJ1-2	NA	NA	TGTGCCAGTAGGTCCCGTGCTAACTATGGCTACACCTTC	CASRSRANYGYTF
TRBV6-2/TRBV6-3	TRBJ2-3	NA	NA	TGTGCCAGCAGTTACAGGCACACAGATATGCAGTATTTT	CASSYRHTDMQYF
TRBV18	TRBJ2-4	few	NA	TGTGCCAGCTCACCACTGGGGGGCTCAGCCAAAAACATTCAGTACTTC	CASSPLGGSAKNIQYF
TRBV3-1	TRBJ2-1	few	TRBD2	TGTGCCAGCAGTCGGACTAGCTTCAATGAGCAGTTCTTC	CASSRTSFNEQFF
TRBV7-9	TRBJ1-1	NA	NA	TGTGCCAGCAGCTTAGGCAACTTTCTGAACACTGAAGCTTTCTTT	CASSLGNFLNTEAFF
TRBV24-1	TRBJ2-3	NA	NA	TGTGCCACCAGTGATTTAAGGGATACGCAGTATTTT	CATSDLRDTQYF
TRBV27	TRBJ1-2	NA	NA	TGTGCCAGCAGTTTGGGCAGGGCTTTCTATGGCTACACCTTC	CASSLGRAFYGYTF
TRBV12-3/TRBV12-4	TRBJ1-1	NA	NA	TGTGCCAGCAGCCTTCAAGCAGGGAACACTGAAGCTTTCTTT	CASSLQAGNTEAFF
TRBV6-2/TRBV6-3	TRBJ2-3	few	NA	TGTGCCAGCAGTTCCTTAAGAGATACGCAGTATTTT	CASSSLRDTQYF
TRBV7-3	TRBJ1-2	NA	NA	TGTGCCAGCAGCTTAACAGGGTATGAGGAGAATGGCTACACCTTC	CASSLTGYEENGYTF
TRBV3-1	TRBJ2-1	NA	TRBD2	TGTGCCAGCAGCCGGGGACGGGGGGTTTCGAATGAGCAGTTCTTC	CASSRGRGVSNEQFF
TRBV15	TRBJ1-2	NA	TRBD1	TGTGCCACCAGCAGCGCCGGGACAGGGGGGAAGAATTACTATGGCTACACCTTC	CATSSAGTGGKNYYGYTF
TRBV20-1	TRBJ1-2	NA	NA	TGCAGTGCTACGGACAGTTATACTAACTATGGCTACACCTTC	CSATDSYTNYGYTF
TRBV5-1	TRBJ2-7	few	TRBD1	TGCGCCAGCAGCTTGACAGGGGACCACGAGCAGTACTTC	CASSLTGDHEQYF
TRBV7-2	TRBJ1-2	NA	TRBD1	TGTGCCAGCAGCTTTGGACAGGGCATTAACTATGGCTACACCTTC	CASSFGQGINYGYTF
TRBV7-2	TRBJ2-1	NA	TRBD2	TGTGCCAGCAAAAGCGGGGGGACCTACAATGAGCAGTTCTTC	CASKSGGTYNEQFF
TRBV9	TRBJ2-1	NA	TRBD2	TGTGCCAGCAGCGTAGGGCCAGCGGGGAGCTACAATGAGCAGTTCTTC	CASSVGPAGSYNEQFF
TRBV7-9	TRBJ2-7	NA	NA	TGTGCCAGCAGCTCAATTGTCGAGCAGTACTTC	CASSSIVEQYF
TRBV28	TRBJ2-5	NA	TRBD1	TGTGCCAGCAGTTCTTCACCGGGACAGCTAGAGACCCAGTACTTC	CASSSSPGQLETQYF
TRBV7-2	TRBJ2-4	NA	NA	TGTGCCAGCAAGGAGGCTGTGAGAAACATTCAGTACTTC	CASKEAVRNIQYF
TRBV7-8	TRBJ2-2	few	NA	TGTGCCAGCAGCTCTAGCGCCACCGGGGAGCTGTTTTTT	CASSSSATGELFF
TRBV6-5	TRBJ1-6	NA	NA	TGTGCCAGCCAGGGATCCGCCGATGGAAATTCACCCCTCCACTTT	CASQGSADGNSPLHF
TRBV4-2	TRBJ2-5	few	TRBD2	TGTGCCAGCAGCCAAGAATCAACTAGCGGGCAAGAGACCCAGTACTTC	CASSQESTSGQETQYF
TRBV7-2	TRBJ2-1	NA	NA	TGTGCCAGCAGCTTAGTCAGGGTAAATGAGCAGTTCTTC	CASSLVRVNEQFF
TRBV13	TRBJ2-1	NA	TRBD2	TGTGCCAGCAGCTCTGGACTAGCCCACAATGAGCAGTTCTTC	CASSSGLAHNEQFF
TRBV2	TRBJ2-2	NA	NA	TGTGCCAGCAGTGGGGCAGGGATCCGCGGGGAGCTGTTTTTT	CASSGAGIRGELFF
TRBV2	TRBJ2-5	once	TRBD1	TGTGCCAGCAGTCCCGGGACAGGGCACCAAGAGACCCAGTACTTC	CASSPGTGHQETQYF
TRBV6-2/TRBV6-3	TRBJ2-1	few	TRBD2	TGTGCCAGCAGCGGGCGGGGGGGATACAATGAGCAGTTCTTC	CASSGRGGYNEQFF
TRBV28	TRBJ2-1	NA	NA	TGTGCCAGCCGTCTTGTCAATGAGCAGTTCTTC	CASRLVNEQFF
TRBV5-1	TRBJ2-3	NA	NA	TGCGCCAGCAGCTCAGAGGGTACGCGCACAGATACGCAGTATTTT	CASSSEGTRTDTQYF
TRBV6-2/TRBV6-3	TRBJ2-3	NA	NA	TGTGCCAGCAGTTACTCGGGCAGTGACACAGATACGCAGTATTTT	CASSYSGSDTDTQYF
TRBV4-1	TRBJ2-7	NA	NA	TGCGCCAGCAGCCAAGAATTTACCGACGCGTACGAGCAGTACTTC	CASSQEFTDAYEQYF
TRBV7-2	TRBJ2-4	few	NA	TGTGCCAGCAGCTTAGCGCCTGGCGGGGGCGCCAAAAACATTCAGTACTTC	CASSLAPGGGAKNIQYF
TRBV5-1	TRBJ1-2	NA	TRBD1	TGCGCCAGCAGCTTTGACAGGGAGGACTTCCGTGGCTACACCTTC	CASSFDREDFRGYTF
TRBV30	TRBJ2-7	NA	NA	TGTGCCTGGAGTGTCCAGTCTGAGCAGTACTTC	CAWSVQSEQYF
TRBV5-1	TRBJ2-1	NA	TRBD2	TGCGCCAGCAAAGTAGCGGGGGCGGACAATGAGCAGTTCTTC	CASKVAGADNEQFF
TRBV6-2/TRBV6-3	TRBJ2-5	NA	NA	TGTGCCAGCACCCAATTCCGGGACCCGAGGGCGTACGGGCAGTACTTC	CASTQFRDPRAYGQYF
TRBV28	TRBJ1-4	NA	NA	TGTGCCAGCAGTTCCGGTAATGAAAAACTGTTTTTT	CASSSGNEKLFF
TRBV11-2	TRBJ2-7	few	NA	TGTGCCAGCAGCCCCACCACGGATTACTACGAGCAGTACTTC	CASSPTTDYYEQYF
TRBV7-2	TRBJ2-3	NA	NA	TGTGCCAGCAGCCTAAATGACCTTAGCACAGATACGCAGTATTTT	CASSLNDLSTDTQYF
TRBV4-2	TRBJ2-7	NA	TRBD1	TGTGCCAGCAGCCAAATACGGACAGGTAGAGAGCAGTACTTC	CASSQIRTGREQYF
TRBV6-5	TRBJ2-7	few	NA	TGTGCCAGCAGTTACGCCCTCGAGCAGTACTTC	CASSYALEQYF
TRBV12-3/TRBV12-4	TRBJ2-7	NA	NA	TGTGCCAGCAGCAGTACCAAGCGATGGGAGCAGTACTTC	CASSSTKRWEQYF
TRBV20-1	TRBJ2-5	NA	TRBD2	TGCAGTGCGCCACGGACTAGCGGGGGGCAAGAGACCCAGTACTTC	CSAPRTSGGQETQYF
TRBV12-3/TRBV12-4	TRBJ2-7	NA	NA	TGTGCCAGCAGTTTAGGGGGGCTCCCTAACGAGCAGTACTTC	CASSLGGLPNEQYF
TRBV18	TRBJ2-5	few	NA	TGTGCCAGCCGCGGGATCCAAGAGACCCAGTACTTC	CASRGIQETQYF
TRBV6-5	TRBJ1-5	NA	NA	TGTGCCAGCACTCCAGCGGGGTCATATCAGCCCCAGCATTTT	CASTPAGSYQPQHF